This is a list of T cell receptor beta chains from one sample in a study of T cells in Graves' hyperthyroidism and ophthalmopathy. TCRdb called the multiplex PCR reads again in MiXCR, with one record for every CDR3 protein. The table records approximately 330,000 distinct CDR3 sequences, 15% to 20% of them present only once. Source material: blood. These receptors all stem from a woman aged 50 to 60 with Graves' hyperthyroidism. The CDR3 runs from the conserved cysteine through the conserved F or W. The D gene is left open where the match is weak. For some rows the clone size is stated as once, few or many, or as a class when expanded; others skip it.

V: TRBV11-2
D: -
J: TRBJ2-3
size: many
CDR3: CASSLEWRDTDTQYF
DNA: TGTGCCAGCAGCTTAGAATGGCGGGACACAGATACGCAGTATTTT

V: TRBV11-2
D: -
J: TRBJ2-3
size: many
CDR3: CASSLVRPGTDTQYF
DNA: TGTGCCAGCAGCTTAGTGCGACCCGGGACAGATACGCAGTATTTT

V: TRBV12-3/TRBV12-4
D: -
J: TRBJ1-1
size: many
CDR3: CASSLALMNTEAFF
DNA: TGTGCCAGCAGTTTAGCGCTGATGAACACTGAAGCTTTCTTT

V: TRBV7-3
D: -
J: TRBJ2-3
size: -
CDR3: CASSLRQTDTQYF
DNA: TGTGCCAGCAGCCTCCGACAGACAGATACGCAGTATTTT

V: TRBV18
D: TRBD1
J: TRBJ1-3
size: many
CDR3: CASSPILNEQGSAGNTIYF
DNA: TGTGCCAGCTCACCAATACTCAACGAACAGGGGTCCGCTGGAAACACCATATATTTT

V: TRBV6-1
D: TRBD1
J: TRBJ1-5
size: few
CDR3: CASSEDRGNNQPQHF
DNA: TGTGCCAGCAGTGAGGACAGGGGCAACAATCAGCCCCAGCATTTT

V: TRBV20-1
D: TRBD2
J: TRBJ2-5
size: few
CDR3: CSAPPPWTSEETQYF
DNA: TGCAGTGCTCCCCCCCCTTGGACTAGCGAAGAGACCCAGTACTTC

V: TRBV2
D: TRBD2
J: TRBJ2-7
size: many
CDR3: CASSGTHQGLAGESYEQYF
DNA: TGTGCCAGCAGTGGGACACACCAGGGACTAGCGGGAGAGAGTTACGAGCAGTACTTC

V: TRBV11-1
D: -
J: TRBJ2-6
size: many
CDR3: CASSSAGVAGANVLTF
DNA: TGTGCCAGCAGCTCCGCAGGGGTGGCTGGGGCCAACGTCCTGACTTTC

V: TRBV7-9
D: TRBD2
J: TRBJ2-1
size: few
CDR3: CASSSRTSGMGDDNEQFF
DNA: TGTGCCAGCAGCTCGAGGACTAGCGGGATGGGGGATGACAATGAGCAGTTCTTC

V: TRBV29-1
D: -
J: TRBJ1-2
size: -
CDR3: CSVEDTRNYGYTF
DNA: TGCAGCGTCGAGGATACCCGGAACTATGGCTACACCTTC

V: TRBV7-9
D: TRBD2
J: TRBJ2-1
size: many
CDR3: CASSQGKRLAASYNEQFF
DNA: TGTGCCAGCAGCCAAGGGAAAAGACTAGCGGCCTCCTACAATGAGCAGTTCTTC

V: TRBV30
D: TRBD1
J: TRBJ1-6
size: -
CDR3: CAWRRDRLSPLHF
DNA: TGTGCCTGGAGACGGGACAGACTTTCACCCCTCCACTTT

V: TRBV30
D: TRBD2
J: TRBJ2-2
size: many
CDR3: CASNRGRVGELFF
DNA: TGTGCCTCCAACAGAGGGAGGGTGGGGGAGCTGTTTTTT

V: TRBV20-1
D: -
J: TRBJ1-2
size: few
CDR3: CSASNQNDDGYTF
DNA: TGCAGTGCTAGTAACCAGAACGACGATGGCTACACCTTC

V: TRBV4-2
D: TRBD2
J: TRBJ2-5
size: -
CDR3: CASSQGEGWQTQYF
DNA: TGTGCCAGCAGCCAAGGGGAGGGATGGCAGACCCAGTACTTC

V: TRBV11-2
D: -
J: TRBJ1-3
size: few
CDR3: CASSLGAGSGSDTIYF
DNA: TGTGCCAGCAGCTTAGGAGCCGGATCGGGGTCGGACACCATATATTTT

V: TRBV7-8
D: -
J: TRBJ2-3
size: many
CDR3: CASSLDGSGTDTQYF
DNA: TGTGCCAGCAGCTTAGACGGGAGTGGCACAGATACGCAGTATTTT

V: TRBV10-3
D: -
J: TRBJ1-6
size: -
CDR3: CASRGEGSSYNSPLHF
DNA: TGTGCCTCAAGGGGGGAGGGGAGCTCCTATAATTCACCCCTCCACTTT

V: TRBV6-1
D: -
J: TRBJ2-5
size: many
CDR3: CASWVSGNGGQYF
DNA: TGTGCCAGCTGGGTTTCAGGAAACGGTGGCCAGTACTTC

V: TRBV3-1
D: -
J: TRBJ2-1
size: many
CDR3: CASSRRGDQNNEQFF
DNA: TGTGCCAGCAGCCGCCGTGGGGACCAAAACAATGAGCAGTTCTTC

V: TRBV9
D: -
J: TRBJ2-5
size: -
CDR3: CASGARDLRRETQYF
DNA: TGTGCCAGCGGCGCTCGGGACCTTAGGAGGGAGACCCAGTACTTC

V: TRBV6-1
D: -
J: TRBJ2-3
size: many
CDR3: CASATGAYSTDTQYF
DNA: TGTGCCAGTGCGACAGGTGCCTATAGCACAGATACGCAGTATTTT

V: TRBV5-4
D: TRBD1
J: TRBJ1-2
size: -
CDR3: CASSPDRRSYGYTF
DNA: TGTGCCAGCAGCCCGGACAGGCGCTCGTATGGCTACACCTTC

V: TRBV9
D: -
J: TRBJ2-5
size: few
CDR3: CASSAAQTQETQYF
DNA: TGTGCCAGCAGCGCGGCTCAAACCCAAGAGACCCAGTACTTC

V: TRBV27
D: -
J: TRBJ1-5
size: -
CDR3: CASSPSRNQPQHF
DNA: TGTGCCAGCAGCCCGTCACGAAATCAGCCCCAGCATTTT

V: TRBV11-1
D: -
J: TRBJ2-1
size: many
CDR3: CASSLALSAEQFF
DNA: TGTGCCAGCAGCTTAGCGCTAAGTGCTGAGCAGTTCTTC

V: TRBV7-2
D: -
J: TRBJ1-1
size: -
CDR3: CASSLFAGMNTEAFF
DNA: TGTGCCAGCAGCTTATTTGCGGGAATGAACACTGAAGCTTTCTTT

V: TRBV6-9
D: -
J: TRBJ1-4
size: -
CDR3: CASSYEGLNEKLFF
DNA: TGTGCCAGCAGTTACGAGGGTTTAAATGAAAAACTGTTTTTT

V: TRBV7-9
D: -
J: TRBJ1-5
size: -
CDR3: CASSLGVGGSNQPQHF
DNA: TGTGCCAGCAGCTTAGGCGTCGGGGGCAGCAATCAGCCCCAGCATTTT

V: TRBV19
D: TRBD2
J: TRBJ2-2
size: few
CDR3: CASTPGGAGGRRSGELFF
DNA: TGTGCCAGTACCCCCGGAGGAGCGGGAGGGCGGAGGAGCGGGGAGCTGTTTTTT

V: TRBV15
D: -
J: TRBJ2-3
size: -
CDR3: CATSRAGTDTQYF
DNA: TGTGCCACCAGCAGAGCAGGGACAGATACGCAGTATTTT

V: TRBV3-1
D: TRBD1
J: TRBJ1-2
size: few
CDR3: CASSARLQGDYGYTF
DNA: TGTGCCAGCAGCGCTCGACTACAGGGGGACTATGGCTACACCTTC

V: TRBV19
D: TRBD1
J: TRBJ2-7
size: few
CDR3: CATPGQGASYEQYF
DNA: TGTGCCACCCCGGGACAGGGGGCTTCCTACGAGCAGTACTTC

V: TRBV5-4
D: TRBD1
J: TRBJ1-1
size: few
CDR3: CASSFQGAPEAFF
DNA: TGTGCCAGCAGCTTTCAGGGGGCGCCTGAAGCTTTCTTT

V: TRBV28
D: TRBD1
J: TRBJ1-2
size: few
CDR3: CASSAPGQGNYGYTF
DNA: TGTGCCAGCAGTGCTCCCGGACAGGGGAACTATGGCTACACCTTC

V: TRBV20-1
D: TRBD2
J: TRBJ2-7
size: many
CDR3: CSASGGQTTYEQYF
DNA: TGCAGTGCATCGGGGGGTCAAACTACCTACGAGCAGTACTTC

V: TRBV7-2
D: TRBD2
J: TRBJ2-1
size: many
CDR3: CASSLAGTIPYNEQFF
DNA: TGTGCCAGCAGCTTAGCTGGGACTATTCCCTACAATGAGCAGTTCTTC

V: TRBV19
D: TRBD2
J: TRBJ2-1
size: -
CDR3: CASSIDPGLARYNEQFF
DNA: TGTGCCAGTAGTATAGATCCGGGACTAGCGCGCTACAATGAGCAGTTCTTC

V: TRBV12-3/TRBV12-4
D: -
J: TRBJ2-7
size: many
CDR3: CASSLVRRGEQYF
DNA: TGTGCCAGCAGTTTGGTCCGAAGGGGCGAGCAGTACTTC

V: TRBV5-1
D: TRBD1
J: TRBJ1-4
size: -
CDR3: CASSSGQGSGKLFF
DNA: TGCGCCAGCAGCTCGGGACAGGGATCCGGAAAACTGTTTTTT

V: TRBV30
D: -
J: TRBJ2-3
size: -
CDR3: CAWSVTGDTQYF
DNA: TGTGCCTGGAGTGTCACCGGAGATACGCAGTATTTT